The 18 T cell receptor beta chains given below trace back to one sample, sequenced in a study of T-cell reconstitution after alpha-beta-depleted transplantation in children. The TCRbeta library incorporated unique molecular identifiers. Each CDR3 protein gets one entry after TCRdb re-called the PCR reads with MiXCR. Among hundreds of thousands of distinct CDR3 sequences listed, approximately 12% were seen once. The sequences come from PBMCs, mostly from graft donor cells, collected 360 days after TCRalphabeta/CD19-depleted stem cell transplant. The receptors were gathered from a male patient aged 5 to 17 who had a stem cell transplant for acute myeloid leukemia, so the T cells may come from the graft donor.

The gene calls are TRBV6-5 and TRBJ2-5, with D possibly matching TRBD2 (5 bases). This CDR3 is 15 amino acids long. Trimming removed 5 bases at V and 3 bases at J, with 16 bases between. The germline gives CDR1 MNHEY, CDR2 SVGAGI. The CDR3 bases are TGTGCCAGCAGTCACCCTCGCCTAGCTGAAGAGACCCAGTACTTC. It codes for CASSHPRLAEETQYF.

The chain employs TRBV29-1 and TRBJ2-7; maybe TRBD2 (6 bases). The CDR3 has 16 residues. Trimming cost V 3 bases and J 3 bases, with 21 bases left between them. Germline V gene sequence: CDR1 SQVTM, CDR2 ANQGSEA. The CDR3 protein is CSVEIVGASEHYEQYF. In nucleotides, the CDR3 is TGCAGCGTTGAGATTGTTGGGGCTAGCGAGCACTACGAGCAGTACTTC.

This clonotype was counted at least ten times. The rearrangement links TRBV6-5 to TRBJ2-1; D is perhaps TRBD1 or TRBD2 (7 bases each). The CDR3 has 15 amino acids. The germline V gene encodes CDR1 MNHEY and CDR2 SVGAGI. The germline V and J ends were trimmed by 4 bases and 7 bases, with 17 bases remaining between them. This CDR3 reads CASSSGGAELNEQFF. Here the CDR3 DNA reads TGTGCCAGCAGTTCAGGGGGGGCAGAGCTTAATGAGCAGTTCTTC.

The chain couples TRBV28 to TRBJ2-4; D gene ambiguous. V shed 6 bases and J shed 2 bases, with 14 bases lying between them. The germline CDR1 and CDR2 sequences are MDHEN and SYDVKM. The CDR3 totals 15 residues. CDR3 coding DNA: TGTGCCAGCAGACCTTCTAGGGTGCCCAAAAACATTCAGTACTTC. This translates into CASRPSRVPKNIQYF.

This clonotype was seen a few times. The chain uses TRBV20-1 and TRBJ1-5; the D gene is possibly TRBD1 (5 bases). Per germline, CDR1 DFQATT and CDR2 SNEGSKA (reference sequence). This CDR3 region has 15 residues. The ends were cut back, 6 bases at V and 3 bases at J, with 18 bases in the middle. The CDR3 DNA reads as TGCAGTGCGCAACCCGGGACCGCCTACAATCAGCCCCAGCATTTT. Protein sequence: CSAQPGTAYNQPQHF.

This rearrangement joins TRBV14 to TRBJ2-7, with 12 bases lining up with TRBD1. CDR1 and CDR2 (germline): SGHDN, FVKESK. V dropped 4 bases and J dropped 5; count of bases not matched to a gene: 6. This CDR3 spans 15 amino acids. This CDR3 is CASSRPGQGANEQYF. The DNA for the CDR3 is TGTGCCAGCAGCCGACCGGGACAGGGGGCTAACGAGCAGTACTTC.

This clonotype was counted at least ten times. The CDR3 DNA sequence: TGCAGCGCGTATAGTCAGACGTTTCCCTACGAGCAGTACTTC. Amino acids: CSAYSQTFPYEQYF. The V call is TRBV29-1, the J call TRBJ2-7; D unresolved. The CDR3 consists of 14 residues. The V and J ends lost 7 bases and 2 bases respectively, with 18 bases between them. CDR1 and CDR2 (germline): SQVTM, ANQGSEA.

The table lists this clonotype with a few counts. The V gene is TRBV20-1, the J gene TRBJ1-1; 7 bases agree with TRBD1. CDR1 and CDR2 (germline): DFQATT, SNEGSKA (reference sequence). The CDR3 has 18 residues. Unmatched junction bases numbered 19, after V lost 2 bases and J lost 4 bases. The CDR3 DNA is TGCAGTGCTAGAAAAACCTTTGGGACAGCCCACCACGGCACTGAAGCTTTCTTT. Its translation is CSARKTFGTAHHGTEAFF.

This rearrangement joins TRBV20-1 to TRBJ2-7; 8 bases agree with TRBD2. The CDR3 is made up of 16 amino acids. The J segment lost 1 base and the V segment lost 6 bases, leaving 14 bases of the junction unmatched. Germline CDR1 reads DFQATT; CDR2 reads SNEGSKA (reference sequence). CDR3 in amino acids: CSAGGRREAESYEQYF. CDR3 bases: TGCAGTGCCGGGGGGAGGCGGGAGGCAGAGTCCTACGAGCAGTACTTC.

The chain couples TRBV27 to TRBJ2-2, with D hard to call. Looked up from germline, CDR1 is MNHEY and CDR2 is SMNVEV (reference sequence). The CDR3 runs 16 residues. Deletions cut 0 bases from V and 5 bases from J, with 13 bases between. CDR3 coding DNA: TGTGCCAGCAGTTTATCACCCACTTGGGTAACCGGGGAGCTGTTTTTT. Its translation: CASSLSPTWVTGELFF.

As to this clonotype: At one of its ends the junction is not consistent with the germline gene, which may arise from a read error. The chain combines TRBV19 with TRBJ2-1; either TRBD1 or TRBD2 may fit D (5 bases each). The CDR3 has 12 amino acids. Germline CDR1 and CDR2: LNHDA and SQIVND (reference sequence). CDR3 nucleotides: TGTGCCAGTTCCAAACGGGGCGTGTTGAGAATCTTC. Translated: CASSKRGVLRIF.

This clonotype has a handful of counts. The J gene is TRBJ2-5, the V gene TRBV9; 13 bases map to TRBD2. The CDR3 is made up of 15 amino acids. Germline V gene sequence: CDR1 SGDLS, CDR2 YYNGEE. With V trimmed by 4 bases and J by 10 bases, 10 bases remained unmatched. The chain's CDR3 is CASSPLGLAGEGQYF. The CDR3 DNA is TGTGCCAGCAGCCCACTCGGACTAGCGGGAGAGGGCCAGTACTTC.

CDR3 protein: CASSRGTGGRTEAFF. CDR3 DNA: TGTGCCAGCAGCCGAGGGACAGGGGGCAGAACTGAAGCTTTCTTT. This chain links TRBV11-2 with TRBJ1-1, with TRBD1 matching 12 bases. CDR3 length: 15 amino acids. With 5 bases clipped from V and 5 bases from J, the junction kept 6 bases outside the gene matches. Germline CDR1 reads SGHAT; CDR2 reads FQNNGV.

This rearrangement joins TRBV27 to TRBJ2-1, with 14 bases identical to TRBD2. Per the germline V gene, CDR1 is MNHEY and CDR2 is SMNVEV (reference sequence). The CDR3 is 19 amino acids. With 4 bases clipped from V and 4 bases from J, the junction kept 12 bases outside the gene matches. For the CDR3, the DNA is TGTGCCAGCAGTTCACCGGGACTAGCGGGAGTTGTTCCGTACAATGAGCAGTTCTTC. Its translation is CASSSPGLAGVVPYNEQFF.

The table lists this clonotype with a few counts. The J gene is TRBJ2-7, the V gene TRBV7-2; TRBD2 might be the D (5 bases). From germline, CDR1 is SGHTA and CDR2 FQGNSA. The CDR3 sequence is 15 residues long. V lost 4 bases and J lost 2, with 15 bases in between. The CDR3 sequence: CASSSPREFTYEQYF. DNA for the CDR3: TGTGCCAGCAGCTCGCCTCGGGAATTTACCTACGAGCAGTACTTC.

This clonotype was recorded at least ten times. This chain connects TRBV7-2 to TRBJ2-7; D assignment may be TRBD1 or TRBD2 (5 bases each). With 2 bases removed from V and 2 bases from J, the gap between germline ends came to 13 bases. CDR1 and CDR2 from the germline V gene are SGHTA and FQGNSA. This CDR3 comprises 15 residues. For the CDR3, the DNA is TGTGCCAGCAGCTTATCCCGGGACCCCGCCTACGAGCAGTACTTC. As protein: CASSLSRDPAYEQYF.

The sample holds a few counts of this clonotype. V and J are TRBV24-1 and TRBJ2-1; TRBD2 agrees at 12 bases. After removal of 1 base from V and 3 bases from J, the junction contained 6 bases not matched to a gene. Germline CDR1 and CDR2: KGHDR and SFDVKD. The CDR3 has 18 amino acids. CDR3 protein: CATSDFRLAGEGYNEQFF. The CDR3, as DNA: TGTGCCACCAGTGATTTTAGACTAGCGGGAGAGGGCTACAATGAGCAGTTCTTC.

This clonotype showed up just a few times. The chain employs TRBV5-1 and TRBJ2-1; TRBD2 matches 8 bases. V was pared by 0 bases and J by 0 bases, with 5 bases of the junction left unmatched. Germline CDR1 is SGHRS and CDR2 is YFSETQ. The CDR3 is 17 residues long. In DNA form, the CDR3 reads TGCGCCAGCAGCTTGGTCATTCTAGCGGGCTCCTACAATGAGCAGTTCTTC. This encodes CASSLVILAGSYNEQFF.